The 8 T cell receptor beta chains below come from one sample, sequenced in a study of PD-1 and CTLA-4 blockade in melanoma. TCRdb keeps only in-frame clones here, not all; method: immunoSEQ multiplex PCR. The sample includes 30,000 or so clones, approximately 90% of them seen just once. This sample comprised CD8+ T cells from peripheral blood, obtained from a patient given anti-PD-1 treatment. The receptors were gathered from a human donor with melanoma.

This clone appeared a single time. This sequence joins TRBV6-5 and TRBJ2-7, with TRBD2 matching over 8 bases. The CDR3 is 14 amino acids. Germline V gene data show CDR1 as MNHEY and CDR2 as SVGAGI. V gave up 5 bases and J gave up 0 bases; unmatched junction bases: 3. This chain's CDR3 is CASSLSGSSYEQYF. The DNA for the CDR3 is TGTGCCAGCAGTCTGAGCGGGAGCTCCTACGAGCAGTACTTC.

CDR3 DNA: TGTGCCAGCAGCCCTGGAACAGTTAACACTGAAGCTTTCTTT. Residues: CASSPGTVNTEAFF. V and J are TRBV7-9 and TRBJ1-1, with D unclear. The germline V and J ends were trimmed by 5 bases and 2 bases, with 12 bases remaining between them. The CDR3 has 14 amino acids. Germline values: CDR1 SEHNR, CDR2 FQNEAQ (reference sequence).

The chain is built from TRBV19 and TRBJ2-3; TRBD1 aligns across 7 bases. Germline V CDR1 and CDR2: LNHDA, SQIVND (reference sequence). The CDR3 totals 16 residues. After removal of 1 base from V and 2 bases from J, the junction contained 6 bases not matched to a gene. CDR3 in DNA: TGTGCCAGTAGTATAGGAGGGACAGCCCCCACAGATACGCAGTATTTT. This encodes CASSIGGTAPTDTQYF.

The chain is built from TRBV27 and TRBJ2-7, with 7 bases aligning to TRBD2. This CDR3 spans 15 amino acids. Germline V gives CDR1 MNHEY, CDR2 SMNVEV (reference sequence). The junction had 10 bases not matched to a gene; V was cut back by 4 bases and J by 4 bases. The CDR3 sequence is CASSYGTPGGYEQYF. DNA for the CDR3: TGTGCCAGCAGTTACGGGACGCCGGGAGGTTACGAGCAGTACTTC.

This clone has a handful of counts. The V gene is TRBV6-4, the J gene TRBJ2-1; 7 bases match TRBD2. V was clipped by 3 bases and J by 5 bases; unmatched bases: 7. CDR1 is MRHNA, CDR2 SNTAGT, per germline. The CDR3 sequence is 15 residues long. This CDR3 is CASSESSGNHNEQFF. The CDR3 nucleotides read TGTGCCAGCAGTGAGTCCAGCGGGAACCACAATGAGCAGTTCTTC.

J is TRBJ1-5 and V is TRBV6-6, with D perhaps matching TRBD1 (6 bases). The V and J ends lost 6 bases and 2 bases respectively, with 14 bases between them. The germline V gene encodes CDR1 MNHNY and CDR2 SVGAGI (reference sequence). The CDR3 is made up of 15 amino acids. This CDR3 is CASRRQVLGNQPQHF. Written as DNA, the CDR3 is TGTGCCAGCAGGCGACAGGTCCTGGGCAATCAGCCCCAGCATTTT.

The CDR3 region is CASSFDPGLEGAEQYF. The CDR3, as DNA: TGCGCCAGCAGCTTCGACCCGGGACTAGAGGGGGCCGAGCAGTACTTC. V is TRBV5-1 and J is TRBJ2-7, with a possible D match to TRBD2 (8 bases). The V gene lost 2 bases and the J gene lost 6 bases, with 21 bases spanning the gap. Germline CDR1 is SGHRS and CDR2 is YFSETQ. The length of the CDR3 is 16 residues.

The V gene is TRBV6-1, the J gene TRBJ2-1; possible D gene TRBD1, 5 bases. Germline-derived CDR1 and CDR2 are MNHNS and SASEGT. Deletions cut 2 bases from V and 3 bases from J, with 17 bases between. The CDR3 has 17 amino acids. CDR3 protein: CASSENFRTLGYNEQFF. CDR3 nucleotides: TGTGCCAGCAGTGAAAATTTTAGGACATTGGGCTACAATGAGCAGTTCTTC.